One T cell receptor beta chain is described in this entry. In the original processing: How many nucleated cells were present was estimated from reference gene primer amplification. Here immunoSEQ multiplex PCR was the method, and the copy in TCRdb shows in-frame clones only, minus some. The V and J calls and the clone size are those of that table, but D and trimming were determined from the DNA. The table has about 69,000 clones, roughly 85% seen once. This sample is drawn from a study of blood T cell repertoires in COVID-19. The wider study: T cells, B-cell-depleted T cells, or PBMCs provided the cDNA or gDNA that served as material.

V gave up 5 bases and J gave up 7 bases; unmatched junction bases: 13. CDR1 is SGHAT, CDR2 FQNNGV, per germline. The CDR3 is made up of 15 amino acids. The origin of this receptor is a woman aged 80 or older with acute or convalescent COVID-19. The chain carries TRBV11-2 and TRBJ1-2, with 7 bases that match TRBD1. Sequencing was performed on peripheral blood. CDR3 nucleotides: TGTGCCAGCAGCCGCCCCGCCTCATGGGACAGTGGCTACACCTTC. Translation: CASSRPASWDSGYTF. Drawing the rest from reference TRBV11-2 and TRBJ1-2, the complete variable domain is EAGVAQSPRYKIIEKRQSVAFWCNPISGHATLYWYQQILGQGPKLLIQFQNNGVVDDSQLPKDRFSAERLKGVDSTLKIQPAKLEDSAVYLCASSRPASWDSGYTFGSGTRLTVV.